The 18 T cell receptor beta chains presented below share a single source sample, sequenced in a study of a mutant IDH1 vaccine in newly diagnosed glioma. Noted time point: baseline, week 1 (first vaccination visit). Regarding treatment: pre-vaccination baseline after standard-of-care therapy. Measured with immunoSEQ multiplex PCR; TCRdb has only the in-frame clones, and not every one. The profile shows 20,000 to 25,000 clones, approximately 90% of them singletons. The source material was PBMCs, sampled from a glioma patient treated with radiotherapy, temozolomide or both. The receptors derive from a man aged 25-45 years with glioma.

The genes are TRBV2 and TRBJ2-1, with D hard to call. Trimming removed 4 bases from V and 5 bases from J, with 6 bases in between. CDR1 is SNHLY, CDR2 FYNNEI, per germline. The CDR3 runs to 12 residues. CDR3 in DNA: TGTGCCAGCAGTGGGCAAAACAATGAGCAGTTCTTC. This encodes CASSGQNNEQFF.

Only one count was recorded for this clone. The CDR3 sequence: CASGPGSGGSGSPDTQYF. The CDR3 DNA is TGTGCTAGTGGTCCAGGGAGTGGGGGCAGCGGGAGCCCAGATACGCAGTATTTT. The chain carries TRBV12-5 and TRBJ2-3, with 8 nucleotides matching TRBD2. The CDR3 runs 18 residues. CDR1 and CDR2 from the germline V gene are LGHNT and FRNRAP. Trimming removed 5 bases from V and 4 bases from J; junction bases left unmatched: 17.

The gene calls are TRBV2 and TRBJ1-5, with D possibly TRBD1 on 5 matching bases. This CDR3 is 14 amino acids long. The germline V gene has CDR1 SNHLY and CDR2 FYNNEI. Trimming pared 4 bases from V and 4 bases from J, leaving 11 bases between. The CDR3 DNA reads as TGTGCCAGCAGTGGACAGTCAGATAATCAGCCCCAGCATTTT. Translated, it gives CASSGQSDNQPQHF.

CDR3 amino acids: CASSLGRLANRADTQYF. The CDR3 DNA is TGCGCCAGCAGCTTAGGTAGACTAGCGAACCGAGCGGATACGCAGTATTTT. V and J are TRBV5-1 and TRBJ2-3, with 8 bases aligning to TRBD2. The CDR3 extends over 17 amino acids. After removal of 2 bases from V and 6 bases from J, the junction contained 14 bases not matched to a gene. CDR1 is SGHRS and CDR2 is YFSETQ in the germline V gene.

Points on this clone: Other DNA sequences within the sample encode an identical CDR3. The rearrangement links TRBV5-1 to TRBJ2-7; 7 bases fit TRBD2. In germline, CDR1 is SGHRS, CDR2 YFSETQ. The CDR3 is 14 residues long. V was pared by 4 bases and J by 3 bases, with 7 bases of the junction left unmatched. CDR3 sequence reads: CASSPGTGGYEQYF. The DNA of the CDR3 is TGCGCCAGCAGCCCAGGGACGGGGGGCTACGAGCAGTACTTC.

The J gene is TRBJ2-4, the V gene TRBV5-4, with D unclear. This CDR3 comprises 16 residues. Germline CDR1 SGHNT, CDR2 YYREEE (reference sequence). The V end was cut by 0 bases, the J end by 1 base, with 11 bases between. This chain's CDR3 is CASSLESGLAKNIQYF. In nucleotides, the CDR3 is TGTGCCAGCAGCTTGGAGTCTGGGTTGGCCAAAAACATTCAGTACTTC.

The CDR3 DNA sequence: TGTGCCAGCAGCCTCGCTCGGGACACCTACGAGCAGTACTTC. Encoded protein: CASSLARDTYEQYF. J is TRBJ2-7 and V is TRBV6-5, with D possibly matching TRBD1 (6 bases). V was cut by 6 bases and J by 2 bases, with 14 bases left in between. The CDR3 consists of 14 residues. Germline-derived CDR1 and CDR2 are MNHEY and SVGAGI.

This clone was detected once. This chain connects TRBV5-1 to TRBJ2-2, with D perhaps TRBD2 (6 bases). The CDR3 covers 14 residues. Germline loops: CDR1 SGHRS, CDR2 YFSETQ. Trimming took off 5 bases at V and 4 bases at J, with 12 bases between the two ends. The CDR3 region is CASRASEITGELFF. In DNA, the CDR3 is TGCGCCAGCAGGGCTAGCGAAATCACCGGGGAGCTGTTTTTT.

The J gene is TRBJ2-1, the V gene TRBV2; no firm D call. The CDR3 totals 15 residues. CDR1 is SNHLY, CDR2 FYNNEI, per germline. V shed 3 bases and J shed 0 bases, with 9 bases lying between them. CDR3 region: CASSDRASSYNEQFF. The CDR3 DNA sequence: TGTGCCAGCAGTGATAGAGCGAGCTCCTACAATGAGCAGTTCTTC.

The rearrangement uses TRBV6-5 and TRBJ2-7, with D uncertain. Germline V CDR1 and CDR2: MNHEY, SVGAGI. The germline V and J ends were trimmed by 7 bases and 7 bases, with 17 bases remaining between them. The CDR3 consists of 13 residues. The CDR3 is CASNPTSVREQYF. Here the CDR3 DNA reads TGTGCCAGCAATCCAACTTCGGTTCGTGAGCAGTACTTC.

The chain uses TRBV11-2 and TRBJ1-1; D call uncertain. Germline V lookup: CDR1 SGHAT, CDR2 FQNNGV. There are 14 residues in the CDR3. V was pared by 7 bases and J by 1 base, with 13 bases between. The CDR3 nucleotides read TGTGCCAGCACCCCAAGCTGGGGGAACACTGAAGCTTTCTTT. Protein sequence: CASTPSWGNTEAFF.

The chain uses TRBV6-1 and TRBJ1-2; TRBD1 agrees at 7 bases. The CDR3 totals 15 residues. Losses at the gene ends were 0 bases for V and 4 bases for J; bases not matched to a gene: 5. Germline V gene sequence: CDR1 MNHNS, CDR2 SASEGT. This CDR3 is CASSEAYRGFYGYTF. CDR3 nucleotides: TGTGCCAGCAGTGAAGCCTACAGGGGATTCTATGGCTACACCTTC.

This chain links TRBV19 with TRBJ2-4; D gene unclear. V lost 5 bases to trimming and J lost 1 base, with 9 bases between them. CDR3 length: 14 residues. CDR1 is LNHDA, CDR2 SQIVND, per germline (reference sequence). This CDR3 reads CASSWGAAKNIQYF. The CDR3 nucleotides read TGTGCCAGTAGTTGGGGTGCGGCCAAAAACATTCAGTACTTC.

The CDR3 nucleotides read TGTGCCAGCAGACCTGGACGGTCTAGCGGAGCCCGGGAGACCCAGTACTTC. It encodes CASRPGRSSGARETQYF. The V call is TRBV2, the J call TRBJ2-5; the match to TRBD2 covers 7 bases. V was clipped by 6 bases and J by 5 bases; unmatched bases: 18. This CDR3 is built from 17 residues. CDR1 and CDR2 (germline): SNHLY, FYNNEI.

The CDR3 region is CASSLVLGEQYF. The CDR3 bases are TGTGCCAGCAGCTTGGTTCTGGGAGAGCAGTACTTC. The rearrangement links TRBV5-5 to TRBJ2-7; unclear D gene. The germline V gene encodes CDR1 SGHKS and CDR2 YYEKEE (reference sequence). The CDR3 is 12 amino acids. V lost 0 bases, J lost 7 bases, and 8 bases lay in between.

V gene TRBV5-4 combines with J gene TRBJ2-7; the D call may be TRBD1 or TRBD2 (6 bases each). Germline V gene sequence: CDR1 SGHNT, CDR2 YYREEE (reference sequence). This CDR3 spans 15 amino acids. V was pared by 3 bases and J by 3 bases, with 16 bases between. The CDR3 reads CASSSVNREDYEQYF. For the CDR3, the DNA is TGTGCCAGCAGCTCGGTAAACAGGGAGGACTACGAGCAGTACTTC.

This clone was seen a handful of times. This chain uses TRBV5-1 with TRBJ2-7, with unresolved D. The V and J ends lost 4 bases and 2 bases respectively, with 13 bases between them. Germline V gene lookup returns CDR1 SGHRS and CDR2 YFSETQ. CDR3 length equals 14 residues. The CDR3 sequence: CASSMDGNPYEQYF. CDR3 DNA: TGCGCCAGCAGCATGGACGGAAACCCCTACGAGCAGTACTTC. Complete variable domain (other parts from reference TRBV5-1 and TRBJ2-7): KAGVTQTPRYLIKTRGQQVTLSCSPISGHRSVSWYQQTPGQGLQFLFEYFSETQRNKGNFPGRFSGRQFSNSRSEMNVSTLELGDSALYLCASSMDGNPYEQYFGPGTRLTVT.

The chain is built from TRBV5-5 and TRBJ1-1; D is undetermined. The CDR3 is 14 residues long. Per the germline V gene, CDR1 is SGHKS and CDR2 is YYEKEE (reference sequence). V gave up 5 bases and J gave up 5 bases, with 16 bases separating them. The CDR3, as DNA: TGTGCCAGCAGAGACTTGGGTGGTGGTACTGAAGCTTTCTTT. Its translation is CASRDLGGGTEAFF.